This TCR beta chain was obtained from a study of chemoradiotherapy in HPV16-positive cancers. In the study overall: Functional T-cell assays on a couple of HPV16-positive patients' cells defined candidate HPV-specific clones and common TCR motifs.

Assay used: immunoSEQ multiplex PCR; TCRdb lists only in-frame clones, some missing. Of roughly 8,400 clones detected, 70% appear once; the ten largest clones hold roughly a tenth. Points on this clone: Its antigen is unknown.

Study-level results: Candidate HPV-specific clones and E7-related TCR motifs grew in tumor during treatment. Only a couple of HPV16-positive patients supplied the functional HPV-specificity definition.

The CDR3 spans 14 residues. Germline V gene sequence: CDR1 SGHRS, CDR2 YFSETQ. Trimming left V 4 bases short and J 8 bases short, with 16 bases between. The sequence derives from a human donor with HPV-associated anogenital cancer. The chain employs TRBV5-1 and TRBJ2-1, with D perhaps TRBD2 (6 bases). This specimen consisted of tumor tissue, obtained from a patient who underwent chemoradiotherapy. The CDR3 DNA reads TGCGCCAGCAGCCCCACCCCAGGGAGGCATGAGCAGTTCTTC. Translated: CASSPTPGRHEQFF.